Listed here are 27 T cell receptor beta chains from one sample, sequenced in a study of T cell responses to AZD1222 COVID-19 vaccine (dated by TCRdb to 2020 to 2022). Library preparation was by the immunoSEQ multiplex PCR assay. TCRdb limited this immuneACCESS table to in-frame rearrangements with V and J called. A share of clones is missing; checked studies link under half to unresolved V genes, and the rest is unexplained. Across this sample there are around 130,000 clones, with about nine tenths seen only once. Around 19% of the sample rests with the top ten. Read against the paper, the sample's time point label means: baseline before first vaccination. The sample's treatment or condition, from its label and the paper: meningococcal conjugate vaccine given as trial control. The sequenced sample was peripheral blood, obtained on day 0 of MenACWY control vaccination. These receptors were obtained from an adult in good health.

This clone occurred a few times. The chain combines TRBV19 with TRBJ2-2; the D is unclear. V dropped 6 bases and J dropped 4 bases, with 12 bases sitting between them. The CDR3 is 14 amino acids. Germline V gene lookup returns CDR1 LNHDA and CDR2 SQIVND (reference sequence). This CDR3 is CASSLRTTTGELFF. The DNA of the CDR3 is TGTGCCAGTAGCCTGAGGACGACCACCGGGGAGCTGTTTTTT.

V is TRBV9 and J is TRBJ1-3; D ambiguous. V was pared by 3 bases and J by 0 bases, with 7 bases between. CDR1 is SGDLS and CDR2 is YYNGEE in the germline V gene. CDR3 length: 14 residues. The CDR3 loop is CASSGGFSGNTIYF. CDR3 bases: TGTGCCAGCAGCGGGGGTTTCTCTGGAAACACCATATATTTT. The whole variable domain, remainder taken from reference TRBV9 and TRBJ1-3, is DSGVTQTPKHLITATGQRVTLRCSPRSGDLSVYWYQQSLDQGLQFLIQYYNGEERAKGNILERFSAQQFPDLHSELNLSSLELGDSALYFCASSGGFSGNTIYFGEGSWLTVV.

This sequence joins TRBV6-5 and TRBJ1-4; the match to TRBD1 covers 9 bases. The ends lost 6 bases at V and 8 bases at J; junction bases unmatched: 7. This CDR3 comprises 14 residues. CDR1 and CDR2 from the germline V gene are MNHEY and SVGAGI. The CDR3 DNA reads TGTGCCAGCAGCGTGGACAGGGGCGGGGAAAAACTGTTTTTT. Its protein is CASSVDRGGEKLFF.

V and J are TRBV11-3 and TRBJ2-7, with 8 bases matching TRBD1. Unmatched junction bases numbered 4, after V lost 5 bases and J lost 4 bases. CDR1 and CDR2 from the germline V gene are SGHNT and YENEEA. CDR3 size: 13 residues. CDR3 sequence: CASSLDREYEQYF. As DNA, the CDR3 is TGTGCCAGCAGCCTGGACAGGGAATACGAGCAGTACTTC. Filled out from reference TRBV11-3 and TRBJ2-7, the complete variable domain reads EAGVVQSPRYKIIEKKQPVAFWCNPISGHNTLYWYLQNLGQGPELLIRYENEEAVDDSQLPKDRFSAERLKGVDSTLKIQPAELGDSAVYLCASSLDREYEQYFGPGTRLTVT.

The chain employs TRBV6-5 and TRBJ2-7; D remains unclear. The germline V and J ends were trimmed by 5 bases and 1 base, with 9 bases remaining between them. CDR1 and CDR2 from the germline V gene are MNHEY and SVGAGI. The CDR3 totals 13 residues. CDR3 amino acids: CASSTQPSYEQYF. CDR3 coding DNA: TGTGCCAGCAGTACTCAACCGTCCTACGAGCAGTACTTC.

DNA of the CDR3: TGCGCCAGCAGCCAAGACAAGGGGGGATGGGGTGAGCAGTTCTTC. It specifies CASSQDKGGWGEQFF. The chain links TRBV4-1 to TRBJ2-1; D could derive from TRBD1 or TRBD2 (6 bases each). Trimming stripped 0 bases from V and 9 bases from J, with 15 bases between. Germline loops: CDR1 MGHRA, CDR2 YSYEKL. This CDR3 region has 15 residues.

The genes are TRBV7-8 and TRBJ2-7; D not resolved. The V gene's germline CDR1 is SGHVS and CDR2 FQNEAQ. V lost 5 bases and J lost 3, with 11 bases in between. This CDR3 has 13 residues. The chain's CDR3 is CASSPHSLYEQYF. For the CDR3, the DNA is TGTGCCAGCAGCCCCCATTCTCTCTACGAGCAGTACTTC.

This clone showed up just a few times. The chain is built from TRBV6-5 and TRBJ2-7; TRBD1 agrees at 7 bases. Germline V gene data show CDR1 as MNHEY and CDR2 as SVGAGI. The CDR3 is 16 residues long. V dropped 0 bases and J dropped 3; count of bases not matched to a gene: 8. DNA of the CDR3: TGTGCCAGCAGTTACTCTGAGGGGGCAGTGCGCTACGAGCAGTACTTC. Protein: CASSYSEGAVRYEQYF.

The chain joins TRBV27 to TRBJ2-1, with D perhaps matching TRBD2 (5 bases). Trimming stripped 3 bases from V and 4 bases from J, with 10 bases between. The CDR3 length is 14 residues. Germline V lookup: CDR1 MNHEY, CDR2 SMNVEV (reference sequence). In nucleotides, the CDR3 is TGTGCCAGCAGTTTCGATCGGGGTTACAATGAGCAGTTCTTC. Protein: CASSFDRGYNEQFF.

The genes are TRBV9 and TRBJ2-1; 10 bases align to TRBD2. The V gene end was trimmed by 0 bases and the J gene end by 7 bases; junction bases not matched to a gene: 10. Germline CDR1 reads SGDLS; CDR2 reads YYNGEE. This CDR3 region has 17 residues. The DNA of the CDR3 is TGTGCCAGCAGCGTAGGATCGAGCGGGAGGGCCTTAAATGAGCAGTTCTTC. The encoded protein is CASSVGSSGRALNEQFF.

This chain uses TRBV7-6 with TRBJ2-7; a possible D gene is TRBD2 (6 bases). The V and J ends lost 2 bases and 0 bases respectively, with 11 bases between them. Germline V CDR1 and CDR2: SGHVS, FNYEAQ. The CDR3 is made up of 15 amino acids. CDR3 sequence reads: CASSLNQGGSYEQYF. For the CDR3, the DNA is TGTGCCAGCAGCTTAAACCAGGGAGGCTCCTACGAGCAGTACTTC.

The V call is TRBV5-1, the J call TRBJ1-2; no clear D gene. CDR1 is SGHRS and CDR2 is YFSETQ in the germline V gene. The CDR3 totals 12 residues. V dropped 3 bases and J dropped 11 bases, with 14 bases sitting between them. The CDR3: CASSSPPGGYTF. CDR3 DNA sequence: TGCGCCAGCAGCTCCCCTCCAGGAGGGTACACCTTC.

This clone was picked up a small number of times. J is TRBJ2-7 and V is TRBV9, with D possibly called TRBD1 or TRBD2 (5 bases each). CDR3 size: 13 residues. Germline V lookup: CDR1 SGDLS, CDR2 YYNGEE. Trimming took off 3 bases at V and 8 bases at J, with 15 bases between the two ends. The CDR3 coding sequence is TGTGCCAGCAGCGCCGGCGGTGAGGGGAAGCAGTACTTC. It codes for CASSAGGEGKQYF.

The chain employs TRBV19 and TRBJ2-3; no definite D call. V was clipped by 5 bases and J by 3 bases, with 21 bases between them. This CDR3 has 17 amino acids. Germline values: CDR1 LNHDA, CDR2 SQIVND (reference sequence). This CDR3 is CASSLTDRIVVTDTQYF. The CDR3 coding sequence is TGTGCCAGTAGTCTGACGGACCGAATCGTCGTTACAGATACGCAGTATTTT. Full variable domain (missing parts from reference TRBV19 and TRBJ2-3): DGGITQSPKYLFRKEGQNVTLSCEQNLNHDAMYWYRQDPGQGLRLIYYSQIVNDFQKGDIAEGYSVSREKKESFPLTVTSAQKNPTAFYLCASSLTDRIVVTDTQYFGPGTRLTVL.

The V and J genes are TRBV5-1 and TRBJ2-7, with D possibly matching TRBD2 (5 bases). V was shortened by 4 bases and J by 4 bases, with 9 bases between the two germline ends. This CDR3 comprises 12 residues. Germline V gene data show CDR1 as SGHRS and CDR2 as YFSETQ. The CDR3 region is CASSPGGYEQYF. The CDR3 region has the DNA TGCGCCAGCAGCCCCGGAGGATACGAGCAGTACTTC.

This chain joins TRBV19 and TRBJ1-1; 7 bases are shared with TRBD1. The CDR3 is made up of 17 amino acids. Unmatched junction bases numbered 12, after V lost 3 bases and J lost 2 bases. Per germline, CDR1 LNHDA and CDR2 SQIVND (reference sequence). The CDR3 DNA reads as TGTGCCAGTAGTATTTTACCGGGACAGCGTCGAAACACTGAAGCTTTCTTT. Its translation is CASSILPGQRRNTEAFF.

Here the CDR3 reads CASRVGQGRYEQYF. CDR3 coding DNA: TGTGCCAGCCGAGTCGGGCAGGGGAGATACGAGCAGTACTTC. V usage is TRBV28 and J usage is TRBJ2-7, with D perhaps matching TRBD1 (6 bases). CDR3 length equals 14 residues. Per germline, CDR1 MDHEN and CDR2 SYDVKM. Between the trimmed V and J ends, which lost 8 bases and 4 bases, there was a span of 18 bases.

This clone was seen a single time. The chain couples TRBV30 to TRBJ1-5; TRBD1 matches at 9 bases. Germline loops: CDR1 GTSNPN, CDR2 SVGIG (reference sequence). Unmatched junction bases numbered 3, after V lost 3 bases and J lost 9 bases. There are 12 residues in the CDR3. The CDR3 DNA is TGTGCCTGGAGGGGACAGGGAGGGCCCCAGCATTTT. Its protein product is CAWRGQGGPQHF.

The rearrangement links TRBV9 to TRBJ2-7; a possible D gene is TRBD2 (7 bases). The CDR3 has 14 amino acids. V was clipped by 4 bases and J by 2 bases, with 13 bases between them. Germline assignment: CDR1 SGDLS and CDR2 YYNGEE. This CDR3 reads CASSPSGDTYEQYF. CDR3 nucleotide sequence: TGTGCCAGCAGCCCCAGCGGGGACACCTACGAGCAGTACTTC. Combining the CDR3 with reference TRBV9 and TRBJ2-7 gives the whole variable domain DSGVTQTPKHLITATGQRVTLRCSPRSGDLSVYWYQQSLDQGLQFLIQYYNGEERAKGNILERFSAQQFPDLHSELNLSSLELGDSALYFCASSPSGDTYEQYFGPGTRLTVT.

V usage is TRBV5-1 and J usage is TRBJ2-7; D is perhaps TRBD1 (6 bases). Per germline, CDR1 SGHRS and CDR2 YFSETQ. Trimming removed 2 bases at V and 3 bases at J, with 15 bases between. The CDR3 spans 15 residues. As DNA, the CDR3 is TGCGCCAGCAGCTTTTTAGGACAGAAGAACTACGAGCAGTACTTC. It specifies CASSFLGQKNYEQYF.

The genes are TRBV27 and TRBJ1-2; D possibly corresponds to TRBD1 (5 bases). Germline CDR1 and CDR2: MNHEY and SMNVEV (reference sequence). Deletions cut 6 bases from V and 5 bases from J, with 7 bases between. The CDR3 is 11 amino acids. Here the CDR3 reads CASRSGYGYTF. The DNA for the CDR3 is TGTGCCAGCAGATCAGGGTATGGCTACACCTTC.

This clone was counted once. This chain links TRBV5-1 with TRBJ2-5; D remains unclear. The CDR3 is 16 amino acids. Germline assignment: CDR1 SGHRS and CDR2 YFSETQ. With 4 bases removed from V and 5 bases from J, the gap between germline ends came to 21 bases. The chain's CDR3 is CASSPGGTGIPETQYF. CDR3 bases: TGCGCCAGCAGCCCCGGCGGAACTGGTATTCCGGAGACCCAGTACTTC.

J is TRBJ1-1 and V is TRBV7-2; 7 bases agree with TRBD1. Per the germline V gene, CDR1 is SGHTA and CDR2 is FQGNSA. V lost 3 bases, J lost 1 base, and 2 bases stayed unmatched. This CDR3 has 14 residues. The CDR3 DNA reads TGTGCCAGCAGCTTGGGACAGAAGAACACTGAAGCTTTCTTT. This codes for CASSLGQKNTEAFF.

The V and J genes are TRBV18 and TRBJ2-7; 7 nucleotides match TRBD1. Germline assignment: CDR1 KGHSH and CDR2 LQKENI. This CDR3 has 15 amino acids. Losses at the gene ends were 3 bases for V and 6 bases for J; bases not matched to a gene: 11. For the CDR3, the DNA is TGTGCCAGCTCACCCTTCAACAGGGGATTCATCGAGCAGTACTTC. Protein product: CASSPFNRGFIEQYF.

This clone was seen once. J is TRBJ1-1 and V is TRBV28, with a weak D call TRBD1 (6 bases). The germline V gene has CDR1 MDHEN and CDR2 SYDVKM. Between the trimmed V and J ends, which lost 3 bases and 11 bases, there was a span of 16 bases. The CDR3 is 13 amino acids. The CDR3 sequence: CASSLDQGRRAFF. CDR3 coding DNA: TGTGCCAGCAGTTTGGACCAGGGGCGAAGGGCTTTCTTT.

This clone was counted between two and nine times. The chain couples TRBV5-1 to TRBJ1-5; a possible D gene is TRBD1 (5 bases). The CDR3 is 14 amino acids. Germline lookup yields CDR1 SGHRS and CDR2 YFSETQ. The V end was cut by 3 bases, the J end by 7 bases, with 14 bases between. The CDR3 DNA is TGCGCCAGCAGCTGGGGGGAGATAGGACAGCCCCAGCATTTT. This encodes CASSWGEIGQPQHF.

This chain's CDR3 is CASSSRQGNYGYTF. CDR3 bases: TGTGCCAGCAGCTCCCGACAGGGGAACTATGGCTACACCTTC. The J gene is TRBJ1-2, the V gene TRBV7-2; TRBD1 agrees at 8 bases. Germline CDR1 is SGHTA and CDR2 is FQGNSA. The J segment lost 2 bases and the V segment lost 4 bases, leaving 3 bases of the junction unmatched. This CDR3 is built from 14 residues.